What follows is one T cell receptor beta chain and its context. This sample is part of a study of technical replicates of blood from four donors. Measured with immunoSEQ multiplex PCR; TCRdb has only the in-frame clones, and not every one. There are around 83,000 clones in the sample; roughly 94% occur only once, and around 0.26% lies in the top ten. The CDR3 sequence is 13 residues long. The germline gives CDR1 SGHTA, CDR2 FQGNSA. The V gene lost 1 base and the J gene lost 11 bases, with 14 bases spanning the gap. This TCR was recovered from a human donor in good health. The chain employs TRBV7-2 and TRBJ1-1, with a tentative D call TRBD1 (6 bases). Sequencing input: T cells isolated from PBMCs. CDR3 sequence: CASSLVKKQGAFF. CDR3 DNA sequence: TGTGCCAGCAGCTTAGTTAAAAAGCAGGGGGCTTTCTTT.